The entry below gives a single TCR beta chain sequence along with its context. Repertoires were generated with immunoSEQ multiplex PCR, while TCRdb's copy carries only in-frame clones and drops some. In the table there are about 140,000 clones, about 80% of which are singletons. This CDR3 has 15 residues. Germline V gene lookup returns CDR1 SGDLS and CDR2 YYNGEE. V lost 0 bases and J 4 bases, leaving 11 bases between the germline ends. The data stem from a study of blood T cell repertoires in COVID-19. Study at large: Whether acute or convalescent, the COVID-19 samples came from the United States, Italy and Spain.

Each participant's cohort was designated according to participant-reported clinical history. The origin of this receptor is a woman aged 18-29 years who had been exposed to COVID-19. The rearrangement links TRBV9 to TRBJ2-1; TRBD1 might be the D (5 bases). The specimen sequenced was PBMCs or T cells enriched from blood (not recorded which). The CDR3 region is CASSVGQGEYNEQFF. The CDR3 region has the DNA TGTGCCAGCAGCGTAGGCCAGGGTGAATACAATGAGCAGTTCTTC.